Given below is one T cell receptor beta chain in context. The antigen is undetermined. Clones were read by immunoSEQ multiplex PCR, and TCRdb kept only the in-frame ones, dropping some. Of around 120,000 clones listed, 87% were seen once; the top ten hold roughly 2.5%. This entry comes from a study of T cell responses to AZD1222 COVID-19 vaccine. General observations from the study: CD4 TCRs linked to vaccination spanned spike, dominating at 160-218 and 743-854.

Sequenced here: peripheral blood, sampled 28 days after the second AZD1222 dose. The clonotype originates from an adult who received the AZD1222 COVID-19 vaccine.

CDR3 sequence: CASQDRGNYGYTF. CDR3 coding DNA: TGTGCCAGTCAGGACAGGGGTAACTATGGCTACACCTTC. The chain is built from TRBV19 and TRBJ1-2, with 9 bases fitting TRBD1. The V gene's germline CDR1 is LNHDA and CDR2 SQIVND (reference sequence). This CDR3 has 13 amino acids. Trimming removed 8 bases from V and 1 base from J; junction bases left unmatched: 2.